This T cell receptor beta chain was sequenced during a study of Graves' ophthalmopathy and Graves' hyperthyroidism. This clonotype has a count of ten or more. Germline values: CDR1 MGHDK, CDR2 SYGVNS. The length of the CDR3 is 15 residues. V was clipped by 6 bases and J by 2 bases; unmatched bases: 7. From RNA, the CDR3 regions of TCR beta chains were amplified and sequenced. In the first round, RT-PCR was carried out with HTBI primers, and a multiplex PCR formed the second round. TCRdb reprocessed the multiplex PCR reads with MiXCR, giving one entry per CDR3 protein. The repertoire includes 620,000 or so distinct CDR3 sequences, 20% to 25% of them detected once, and 7.1% sits in the top ten. Orbital computed tomography, together with clinical symptoms, serum thyroxine, TRAb and thyroid ultrasound, was used for diagnosis.

The chain is built from TRBV25-1 and TRBJ1-3; 7 bases fit TRBD1. The sample comprised peripheral blood. This clonotype originated in a woman aged 18-29 years with stable Graves' hyperthyroidism. Some clones in this sample may be carry-over from other donors' samples. The CDR3 protein is CASSYTTGTGNTIYF. CDR3 DNA sequence: TGTGCCAGCAGCTACACGACAGGGACTGGAAACACCATATATTTT. Together with reference TRBV25-1 and TRBJ1-3, the CDR3 gives the full variable domain: EADIYQTPRYLVIGTGKKITLECSQTMGHDKMYWYQQDPGMELHLIHYSYGVNSTEKGDLSSESTVSRIRTEHFPLTLESARPSHTSQYLCASSYTTGTGNTIYFGEGSWLTVV.